These 26 T cell receptor beta chains came from one sample sequenced in a study of OX40 agonist ivuxolimab in advanced cancers. Repertoires were generated with immunoSEQ multiplex PCR, while TCRdb's copy carries only in-frame clones and drops some. The sample holds some 70,000 clones, more than 75% seen once. The sample here was CD4+ or CD8+ T cells sorted from blood, taken in a trial of the OX40 agonist ivuxolimab. The receptors shown here come from an adult with an advanced solid tumor such as melanoma, head and neck, liver or kidney cancer.

CDR3 amino acids: CASSVGLAGETQYF. The CDR3 bases are TGTGCCAGCAGCGTGGGACTAGCTGGGGAGACCCAGTACTTC. The chain combines TRBV7-2 with TRBJ2-5; 9 bases match TRBD2. Germline V lookup: CDR1 SGHTA, CDR2 FQGNSA. The CDR3 has 14 residues. The V and J ends lost 5 bases and 5 bases, in that order; junction bases with no gene match: 6.

The chain combines TRBV7-8 with TRBJ2-7, with TRBD2 matching 9 bases. The germline gives CDR1 SGHVS, CDR2 FQNEAQ. This CDR3 comprises 14 residues. The V segment lost 3 bases and the J segment 0 bases; nucleotides outside the gene matches: 0. The CDR3 loop is CASSFSGGSYEQYF. In DNA, the CDR3 is TGTGCCAGCAGCTTTAGCGGGGGCTCCTACGAGCAGTACTTC.

Details on this clone: At one of its ends the junction is not consistent with the germline gene, which may arise from a read error. The rearrangement links TRBV5-4 to TRBJ2-7; 9 bases fit TRBD1. Germline values: CDR1 SGHNT, CDR2 YYREEE (reference sequence). The CDR3 extends over 15 amino acids. The chain's CDR3 is CASSLRGQGSDEQYF. Written as DNA, the CDR3 is TGTGCCAGCAGCTTAAGGGGACAGGGCTCCGACGAGCAGTACTTC.

The chain carries TRBV11-2 and TRBJ1-2; no clear D. Trimming stripped 2 bases from V and 4 bases from J, with 14 bases between. Germline CDR1 and CDR2: SGHAT and FQNNGV. The CDR3 is 15 residues long. The CDR3 loop reads CASSLWPRWLYGYTF. CDR3 DNA: TGTGCCAGCAGCTTATGGCCGCGTTGGCTCTATGGCTACACCTTC.

This clone was detected once. The chain employs TRBV9 and TRBJ1-2, with D hard to call. Germline lookup yields CDR1 SGDLS and CDR2 YYNGEE. The CDR3 length is 13 residues. V lost 0 bases to trimming and J lost 3 bases, with 6 bases between them. The CDR3 sequence: CASSVGDYYGYTF. DNA of the CDR3: TGTGCCAGCAGCGTAGGAGATTACTATGGCTACACCTTC.

This chain uses TRBV9 with TRBJ2-3; D not resolved. Trimming removed 2 bases at V and 1 base at J, with 5 bases between. Germline CDR1 is SGDLS and CDR2 is YYNGEE. The CDR3 sequence is 13 residues long. The CDR3 protein is CASSVGGTDTQYF. CDR3 nucleotides: TGTGCCAGCAGCGTTGGGGGCACAGATACGCAGTATTTT.

This clone has only one observation. The chain couples TRBV11-2 to TRBJ2-7, with D hard to call. Trimming removed 6 bases at V and 5 bases at J, with 14 bases between. This CDR3 has 13 residues. Per germline, CDR1 SGHAT and CDR2 FQNNGV. CDR3 bases: TGTGCCAGCAGAAAAATAGACACCCACGAGCAGTACTTC. Its protein is CASRKIDTHEQYF.

V is TRBV5-1 and J is TRBJ2-7; D gene uncertain. Per the germline V gene, CDR1 is SGHRS and CDR2 is YFSETQ. V was shortened by 0 bases and J by 7 bases, with 17 bases between the two germline ends. The CDR3 length is 15 residues. The CDR3 loop is CASSLDGEPVEEQYF. The CDR3 DNA reads TGCGCCAGCAGCTTGGATGGGGAACCGGTGGAGGAGCAGTACTTC.

V is TRBV10-3 and J is TRBJ2-2, with TRBD2 identical over 7 bases. The CDR3 sequence is 14 residues long. Germline CDR1 and CDR2: ENHRY and SYGVKD. The J segment lost 7 bases and the V segment lost 10 bases, leaving 12 bases of the junction unmatched. CDR3 sequence: CASGWAGVGGELFF. As DNA, the CDR3 is TGTGCCAGCGGCTGGGCGGGGGTCGGCGGGGAGCTGTTTTTT.

The chain links TRBV11-3 to TRBJ2-3, with D perhaps matching TRBD1 (6 bases). There are 13 residues in the CDR3. Trimming shortened V by 3 bases and J by 4 bases, and 8 bases separated the two germline ends. In germline, CDR1 is SGHNT, CDR2 YENEEA. The CDR3 sequence is CASSLQGPDTQYF. The CDR3 DNA follows: TGTGCCAGCAGCTTGCAGGGGCCAGATACGCAGTATTTT.

With regard to this clone: Germline and junction disagree at one end, which may indicate a read error. This chain connects TRBV7-8 to TRBJ2-7, with D unresolved. Looked up from germline, CDR1 is SGHVS and CDR2 is FQNEAQ. The CDR3 is 13 amino acids. The CDR3 nucleotides are TGTGCCAGCAGCTTAGCCCTAGGGCTGGGTAGAGACTTC. Protein sequence: CASSLALGLGRDF. The complete variable domain, with remaining parts taken from reference TRBV7-8 and TRBJ2-7, reads GAGVSQSPRYKVAKRGQDVALRCDPISGHVSLFWYQQALGQGPEFLTYFQNEAQLDKSGLPSDRFFAERPEGSVSTLKIQRTQQEDSAVYLCASSLALGLGRDFGPGTRLTVT.

The chain uses TRBV19 and TRBJ1-3; D possibly corresponds to TRBD1 (5 bases). The ends were cut back, 7 bases at V and 1 base at J, with 14 bases in the middle. Germline CDR1 and CDR2: LNHDA and SQIVND (reference sequence). The CDR3 is made up of 15 amino acids. The chain's CDR3 is CASIQDSRSGNTIYF. CDR3 nucleotides: TGTGCCAGTATCCAAGACAGTCGATCTGGAAACACCATATATTTT.

The V gene is TRBV28, the J gene TRBJ1-5, with 9 positions matching TRBD1. The CDR3 has 15 residues. Germline CDR1 is MDHEN and CDR2 is SYDVKM. The V gene end was trimmed by 4 bases and the J gene end by 6 bases; junction bases not matched to a gene: 7. The CDR3 DNA is TGTGCCAGCAGTTGGGGACAGGGTACGGGTCAGCCCCAGCATTTT. Amino acids: CASSWGQGTGQPQHF.

The chain joins TRBV14 to TRBJ2-7; D is unresolved. The germline V gene encodes CDR1 SGHDN and CDR2 FVKESK. V lost 1 base and J lost 6, with 1 base in between. CDR3 length: 10 amino acids. CDR3 DNA: TGTGCCAGCAGCCAAGTCGAGCAGTACTTC. Its translation is CASSQVEQYF.

The chain links TRBV18 to TRBJ2-3; no clear D. This CDR3 spans 15 amino acids. The V end was cut by 1 base, the J end by 3 bases, with 11 bases between. Looked up from germline, CDR1 is KGHSH and CDR2 is LQKENI. CDR3 sequence (DNA): TGTGCCAGCTCACCACGCCCGAGTATTACAGATACGCAGTATTTT. It codes for CASSPRPSITDTQYF.

This chain joins TRBV7-2 and TRBJ2-3; 12 nucleotides match TRBD2. After removal of 3 bases from V and 4 bases from J, the junction contained 2 bases not matched to a gene. The CDR3 has 15 amino acids. Germline V gene lookup returns CDR1 SGHTA and CDR2 FQGNSA. The CDR3 region is CASSLTSGRPDTQYF. CDR3 nucleotide sequence: TGTGCCAGCAGCTTGACTAGCGGGAGACCAGATACGCAGTATTTT.

V usage is TRBV15 and J usage is TRBJ1-5; TRBD1 might be the D (6 bases). From germline, CDR1 is LNHNV and CDR2 YYDKDF (reference sequence). The CDR3 loop spans 17 amino acids. The V gene lost 4 bases and the J gene lost 4 bases, with 20 bases spanning the gap. The CDR3 coding sequence is TGTGCCACCAGCAACATTCGACAGGCCTCATTAAATCAGCCCCAGCATTTT. Its translation is CATSNIRQASLNQPQHF.

This clone was detected only once. Other nucleotide sequences from this sample produce the same CDR3. The J gene is TRBJ2-5, the V gene TRBV5-1; 11 bases are shared with TRBD1. The CDR3 length is 14 residues. With V trimmed by 4 bases and J by 3 bases, 2 bases remained unmatched. Germline assignment: CDR1 SGHRS and CDR2 YFSETQ. The CDR3 DNA is TGCGCCAGCAGCATGGGACAGGGGGAAGAGACCCAGTACTTC. Its translation is CASSMGQGEETQYF.

The rearrangement links TRBV2 to TRBJ1-1; no definite D call. The germline V gene encodes CDR1 SNHLY and CDR2 FYNNEI. V shed 6 bases and J shed 1 base, with 6 bases lying between them. The CDR3 is 12 residues long. Here the CDR3 reads CASRYRNTEAFF. The CDR3 DNA reads as TGTGCCAGCAGGTACAGGAACACTGAAGCTTTCTTT.

The J gene is TRBJ2-7, the V gene TRBV7-2; 8 bases align to TRBD1. This CDR3 contains 14 residues. V was clipped by 5 bases and J by 5 bases; unmatched bases: 8. CDR1 is SGHTA and CDR2 is FQGNSA in the germline V gene. The CDR3, as DNA: TGTGCCAGCAGCACCCAGGGGGCGGCCCACGAGCAGTACTTC. Amino acid sequence: CASSTQGAAHEQYF.

This rearrangement joins TRBV7-2 to TRBJ2-7; perhaps D is TRBD1 or TRBD2 (6 bases each). The CDR3 contains 16 residues. The V and J ends lost 5 bases and 3 bases respectively, with 20 bases between them. The germline CDR1 and CDR2 sequences are SGHTA and FQGNSA. The CDR3 here is CASSEGGQVGYYEQYF. The CDR3 coding sequence is TGTGCCAGCAGCGAGGGGGGTCAAGTGGGCTACTACGAGCAGTACTTC.

The V call is TRBV5-1, the J call TRBJ2-1, with TRBD2 as a possible D gene (5 bases). The CDR3 is made up of 15 amino acids. Germline assignment: CDR1 SGHRS and CDR2 YFSETQ. V was shortened by 4 bases and J by 0 bases, with 11 bases between the two germline ends. CDR3 region: CASSRSGSSYNEQFF. The CDR3 coding sequence is TGCGCCAGCAGCCGAAGCGGCAGCTCCTACAATGAGCAGTTCTTC.

This chain links TRBV5-4 with TRBJ1-2; 12 bases match TRBD1. The germline gives CDR1 SGHNT, CDR2 YYREEE (reference sequence). The V gene end was trimmed by 4 bases and the J gene end by 8 bases; junction bases not matched to a gene: 9. The CDR3 sequence is 15 residues long. CDR3 sequence (DNA): TGTGCCAGCAGCCCGGTGACGGGACAGGGGGCGGGCTACACCTTC. Amino acid sequence: CASSPVTGQGAGYTF.

V gene TRBV6-1 combines with J gene TRBJ2-3; D is uncertain. Germline CDR1 reads MNHNS; CDR2 reads SASEGT. This CDR3 spans 13 amino acids. The V end was cut by 2 bases, the J end by 6 bases, with 9 bases between. CDR3 bases: TGTGCCAGCAGTGAAAACGTTGGGGATACGCAGTATTTT. This translates into CASSENVGDTQYF.

V is TRBV6-6 and J is TRBJ2-7, with D unclear. Germline V CDR1 and CDR2: MNHNY, SVGAGI (reference sequence). The V gene lost 4 bases and the J gene lost 12 bases, with 16 bases spanning the gap. The length of the CDR3 is 12 residues. The CDR3, as DNA: TGTGCCAGCAGTTCTCCGGAGTTCAAGGGGTACTTC. Its protein product is CASSSPEFKGYF.

The V call is TRBV28, the J call TRBJ1-4; D not resolved. Germline assignment: CDR1 MDHEN and CDR2 SYDVKM. The ends were cut back, 8 bases at V and 4 bases at J, with 14 bases in the middle. The CDR3 covers 14 residues. The CDR3 is CASSGPLRNEKLFF. The CDR3 coding sequence is TGTGCCAGCTCTGGCCCGCTCCGTAATGAAAAACTGTTTTTT.